Shown below are 17 T cell receptor beta chains from a single sample sequenced in a study of T cells after posttransplantation cyclophosphamide. Treatment was busulfan-fludarabine conditioning, a marrow graft, and cyclophosphamide on days +3 and +4. The repertoire was sequenced with immunoSEQ multiplex PCR; TCRdb's copy has only in-frame clones and lacks some. The repertoire consists of about 8,000 clones, none detected only once. Sequenced here: PBMCs, sampled after allogeneic stem cell transplant with posttransplant cyclophosphamide. The source of these receptors is a female patient in her forties or fifties who received an allogeneic stem cell transplant from a related donor, was CMV-positive, and had no GVHD. Some T cells may possibly be graft donor cells.

This clone occurred many times. The rearrangement links TRBV19 to TRBJ1-1; 7 nucleotides agree with TRBD1. The CDR3 totals 13 residues. CDR1 LNHDA and CDR2 SQIVND come from the germline V gene (reference sequence). V trimming: 4 bases; J trimming: 3 bases; junction bases outside the gene matches: 2. DNA for the CDR3: TGTGCCAGTAGTACCACAGGGGACACTGAAGCTTTCTTT. Residues: CASSTTGDTEAFF. Complete variable domain (other parts from reference TRBV19 and TRBJ1-1): DGGITQSPKYLFRKEGQNVTLSCEQNLNHDAMYWYRQDPGQGLRLIYYSQIVNDFQKGDIAEGYSVSREKKESFPLTVTSAQKNPTAFYLCASSTTGDTEAFFGQGTRLTVV.

This clone has at least ten counts. J is TRBJ2-7 and V is TRBV6-2 or TRBV6-3; tentative D call: TRBD2 (6 bases). The V gene lost 7 bases and the J gene lost 3 bases, with 16 bases spanning the gap. The V gene's germline CDR1 is MNHEY and CDR2 SVGEGT. The CDR3 totals 14 residues. The CDR3 reads CASTQGTDYYEQYF. CDR3 sequence (DNA): TGTGCCAGCACCCAAGGGACTGATTACTACGAGCAGTACTTC.

This clone was observed at least ten times. This sequence joins TRBV18 and TRBJ2-5; tentatively, D is TRBD2 (6 bases). CDR1 is KGHSH, CDR2 LQKENI, per germline. Trimming cost V 1 base and J 5 bases, with 11 bases left between them. The CDR3 has 14 residues. For the CDR3, the DNA is TGTGCCAGCTCACCACTAGGAGGGGAGGAGACCCAGTACTTC. This encodes CASSPLGGEETQYF.

This clone has ten or more counts. This chain joins TRBV27 and TRBJ2-1, with 13 bases fitting TRBD2. The CDR3 is 20 amino acids. V was clipped by 5 bases and J by 5 bases; unmatched bases: 18. Germline CDR1 and CDR2: MNHEY and SMNVEV (reference sequence). In DNA, the CDR3 is TGTGCCAGCAGTGCCCCTCCTACTAGCGGGAGGGCCTCGGCCCACAATGAGCAGTTCTTC. Its protein is CASSAPPTSGRASAHNEQFF.

By frequency in the sample, this clone is large (0.1 to 1%). V usage is TRBV28 and J usage is TRBJ2-7; 8 bases match TRBD2. Germline lookup yields CDR1 MDHEN and CDR2 SYDVKM. This CDR3 has 14 amino acids. The V segment lost 6 bases and the J segment 4 bases; nucleotides outside the gene matches: 8. The CDR3 sequence: CASRSAGVGYEQYF. The CDR3 bases are TGTGCCAGCAGGTCAGCGGGAGTGGGGTACGAGCAGTACTTC.

This clone occurred many times. The DNA of the CDR3 is TGTGCCAGCAAATACTCGGAACGGGAGGGGGGGGAGCTGTTTTTT. This encodes CASKYSEREGGELFF. The chain employs TRBV28 and TRBJ2-2; 8 bases are a match to TRBD2. The germline V gene has CDR1 MDHEN and CDR2 SYDVKM. Trimming at V came to 7 bases and at J to 8 bases, leaving 12 bases not matched to a gene. This CDR3 is built from 15 residues.

This clone showed up many times. This sequence joins TRBV29-1 and TRBJ2-1, with 8 bases identical to TRBD1. The CDR3 runs to 13 residues. The germline V gene has CDR1 SQVTM and CDR2 ANQGSEA. The V gene end was trimmed by 3 bases and the J gene end by 6 bases; junction bases not matched to a gene: 4. CDR3 in amino acids: CSVDRTGRNEQFF. The CDR3 DNA is TGCAGCGTTGACAGGACAGGGCGCAATGAGCAGTTCTTC.

This clone was seen at least ten times. V gene TRBV7-3 combines with J gene TRBJ2-1; perhaps TRBD1 as D (6 bases). Germline assignment: CDR1 SGHTA and CDR2 FQGTGA. The CDR3 runs 15 residues. V shed 5 bases and J shed 3 bases, with 14 bases lying between them. The CDR3 DNA reads TGTGCCAGCAGCCCCGGGACAACCGGCTACAATGAGCAGTTCTTC. Its protein product is CASSPGTTGYNEQFF. The full variable domain, its missing parts supplied by reference TRBV7-3 and TRBJ2-1, is GAGVSQTPSNKVTEKGKYVELRCDPISGHTALYWYRQSLGQGPEFLIYFQGTGAADDSGLPNDRFFAVRPEGSVSTLKIQRTERGDSAVYLCASSPGTTGYNEQFFGPGTRLTVL.

This sequence joins TRBV5-1 and TRBJ2-4, with 8 bases that match TRBD1. CDR3 length: 16 amino acids. Germline V gene sequence: CDR1 SGHRS, CDR2 YFSETQ. V was clipped by 0 bases and J by 7 bases; unmatched bases: 9. The CDR3 DNA reads as TGCGCCAGCAGCTTGGCCGGACAGGGTGGATATAACATTCAGTACTTC. Its protein is CASSLAGQGGYNIQYF.

This clone was counted a few times. The CDR3 here is CASSLRWDTSTDTQYF. For the CDR3, the DNA is TGTGCCAGCAGCTTGAGGTGGGACACTAGCACAGATACGCAGTATTTT. The V call is TRBV7-8, the J call TRBJ2-3; D possibly corresponds to TRBD1 (6 bases). V dropped 3 bases and J dropped 0 bases, with 13 bases sitting between them. Germline lookup yields CDR1 SGHVS and CDR2 FQNEAQ. The CDR3 is 16 amino acids.

This clone has a count of ten or more. This chain connects TRBV5-1 to TRBJ2-1, with unresolved D. Germline CDR1 is SGHRS and CDR2 is YFSETQ. CDR3 length equals 15 residues. V lost 2 bases to trimming and J lost 7 bases, with 16 bases between them. The CDR3 nucleotides are TGCGCCAGCAGCTTCCTCGCTGCGGAGATGAATGAGCAGTTCTTC. Its protein product is CASSFLAAEMNEQFF.

This clone is categorized as medium-sized (0.01 to 0.1%). The chain joins TRBV5-6 to TRBJ1-5, with a possible D match to TRBD1 (5 bases). This CDR3 is built from 14 residues. The germline CDR1 and CDR2 sequences are SGHDT and YYEEEE. V lost 4 bases to trimming and J lost 4 bases, with 12 bases between them. The CDR3 coding sequence is TGTGCCAGCAGCCTCGCGCAGGGAAATCAGCCCCAGCATTTT. Translated: CASSLAQGNQPQHF.

This clone has at least ten counts. The rearrangement joins TRBV5-1 to TRBJ2-5; TRBD2 agrees at 7 bases. The V and J ends lost 3 bases and 5 bases, in that order; junction bases with no gene match: 10. In germline, CDR1 is SGHRS, CDR2 YFSETQ. The CDR3 totals 15 residues. This CDR3 is CASSSRDPGGETQYF. DNA for the CDR3: TGCGCCAGCAGCTCAAGGGACCCCGGGGGGGAGACCCAGTACTTC.

The sample holds many counts of this clone. The gene calls are TRBV18 and TRBJ1-1; no clear D gene. Germline V CDR1 and CDR2: KGHSH, LQKENI. V was cut by 1 base and J by 1 base, with 10 bases left in between. CDR3 length: 15 residues. CDR3 coding DNA: TGTGCCAGCTCACCACTGGTTACCAGGAACACTGAAGCTTTCTTT. Its protein product is CASSPLVTRNTEAFF.

This clone came up many times. No DNA is shown, since the ends of the CDR3 on it are uncertain; the CDR3 is the one TCRdb lists. The V gene is TRBV12-3 or TRBV12-4, the J gene TRBJ2-7; the DNA was not used to check the table's D call, TRBD1. The CDR3 has 20 residues if both end residues are counted. The CDR3 sequence: CASGAPTSSTSGREYDEQYF.

The table lists this clone with many counts. This rearrangement joins TRBV12-3 or TRBV12-4 to TRBJ2-5; D is perhaps TRBD2 (7 bases). Trimming took 5 bases from V and 2 from J, leaving 12 bases between them. The CDR3 is 14 residues long. Here the CDR3 DNA reads TGTGCCAGCAGTCCGAGGGGGGGACAAGAGACCCAGTACTTC. Residues: CASSPRGGQETQYF.

In its sample, this clone was seen many times. The chain carries TRBV11-2 and TRBJ2-7; maybe TRBD2 (6 bases). The length of the CDR3 is 15 residues. V shed 3 bases and J shed 7 bases, with 19 bases lying between them. CDR1 is SGHAT, CDR2 FQNNGV, per germline. The CDR3 is CASSFRWALGGEQYF. CDR3 bases: TGTGCCAGCAGCTTTAGATGGGCGCTGGGGGGTGAGCAGTACTTC.